These 8 T cell receptor beta chains were all obtained from the same sample, sequenced in a study of cytomegalovirus exposure and HLA in healthy donors. PCR primers comprised 60 Vbeta and 13 Jbeta primers. Profiled with immunoSEQ multiplex PCR; TCRdb holds only in-frame clones, not every one. The sample shows tens of thousands of clones, approximately 71% of them seen only once. The sample consisted of PBMCs. The receptors originated from a man in his forties in good health and CMV-seronegative.

The chain links TRBV9 to TRBJ2-5; 9 bases line up with TRBD2. Trimming at V came to 0 bases and at J to 5 bases, leaving 11 bases not matched to a gene. This CDR3 comprises 17 residues. Germline V CDR1 and CDR2: SGDLS, YYNGEE. The CDR3 DNA reads as TGTGCCAGCAGCGTAGTGGGGCTAGCGGGATTGGGGGAGACCCAGTACTTC. It codes for CASSVVGLAGLGETQYF.

The chain carries TRBV30 and TRBJ1-2; possibly TRBD1 for D (5 bases). The V end lost 2 bases, the J end lost 3 bases, and 19 bases lay between the germline ends. The CDR3 totals 16 residues. Germline V gene lookup returns CDR1 GTSNPN and CDR2 SVGIG (reference sequence). The DNA of the CDR3 is TGTGCCTGGAGTCGGGGGGGAAGGGGCGCAGACTATGGCTACACCTTC. Translating gives CAWSRGGRGADYGYTF.

The chain couples TRBV4-1 to TRBJ2-2; 15 bases match TRBD2. The trim removed 6 bases at V and 0 bases at J, leaving 8 bases unmatched. Germline-derived CDR1 and CDR2 are MGHRA and YSYEKL. The CDR3 sequence is 19 residues long. The CDR3 coding sequence is TGCGCCAGCAGTTTGTGGGGACTAGCGGGAGGATCGAACACCGGGGAGCTGTTTTTT. This gives the protein CASSLWGLAGGSNTGELFF.

The chain combines TRBV5-3 with TRBJ1-5; possible D gene TRBD1, 6 bases. Being an ORF, TRBV5-3 has a function that is uncertain. V dropped 3 bases and J dropped 6 bases, with 13 bases sitting between them. This CDR3 has 14 residues. CDR3 nucleotide sequence: TGTGCCAGAAGCTCAGGGGCGTTCGTTCAGCCCCAGCATTTT. As protein: CARSSGAFVQPQHF.

This chain connects TRBV10-3 to TRBJ1-6; 7 nucleotides match TRBD1. Germline CDR1 reads ENHRY; CDR2 reads SYGVKD. CDR3 size: 19 residues. V lost 4 bases to trimming and J lost 10 bases; unmatched junction nucleotides: 22. The CDR3 DNA follows: TGTGCCATCAGTGTGTTTGCCGGACAGGAGGGTCGGAATGGATCACCCCTCCACTTT. Protein sequence: CAISVFAGQEGRNGSPLHF.

The rearrangement uses TRBV30 and TRBJ1-2; 7 nucleotides match TRBD1. This CDR3 contains 13 residues. Germline values: CDR1 GTSNPN, CDR2 SVGIG (reference sequence). J gave up 4 bases and V 3 bases, and 5 bases lay outside the gene matches. CDR3 DNA sequence: TGTGCCTGGAGAGTCCCAGGGGGCTATGGCTACACCTTC. It specifies CAWRVPGGYGYTF.

The V and J genes are TRBV10-2 and TRBJ2-7, with TRBD1 identical over 9 bases. This CDR3 spans 15 amino acids. Germline lookup yields CDR1 WSHSY and CDR2 SAAADI. Trimming removed 7 bases from V and 1 base from J; junction bases left unmatched: 8. The CDR3 protein is CASNSPGQGSYEQYF. The CDR3 nucleotides read TGCGCCAGCAATTCACCGGGACAGGGTTCCTACGAGCAGTACTTC.

The table lists this clone with a few counts. The chain combines TRBV6-1 with TRBJ1-2; D is possibly TRBD1 (6 bases). Trimming cost V 6 bases and J 5 bases, with 10 bases left between them. The germline V gene encodes CDR1 MNHNS and CDR2 SASEGT. This CDR3 has 12 amino acids. The CDR3 region is CASRRQGYGYTF. CDR3 coding DNA: TGTGCCAGCAGGCGGCAGGGGTATGGCTACACCTTC.